Listed below are T cell receptor beta chains from one sample, sequenced in a study of blood T cell repertoires in COVID-19. Method: immunoSEQ multiplex PCR; TCRdb's copy keeps in-frame clones and lacks some. This table holds more than 60,000 clones, approximately 86% found once. The sample consisted of peripheral blood. These receptors all stem from a man older than 75 with COVID-19, enrolled during active disease. Both conserved end residues are part of each CDR3. The D gene is left open where the match is weak. Where a row states a size, it is once, few, many or the class of an expanded clone; other rows omit it.

V	J	size	D	CDR3	DNA
TRBV19	TRBJ2-7	-	-	CASRRDSGLNRRHEQYF	TGTGCCAGTAGGCGGGACTCCGGGTTAAATCGGCGGCACGAGCAGTACTTC
TRBV20-1	TRBJ2-7	-	-	CSAAESYEQYF	TGCAGTGCAGCGGAGTCCTACGAGCAGTACTTC
TRBV18	TRBJ1-2	-	-	CASSPGHQNYGYTF	TGTGCCAGCTCACCGGGGCACCAGAACTATGGCTACACCTTC
TRBV3-1/TRBV3-2	TRBJ1-5	-	-	CASSQVQGSKPQHF	TGTGCCAGCAGCCAAGTCCAGGGAAGCAAGCCCCAGCATTTT
TRBV28	TRBJ1-5	-	-	CASSSNRYSNQPQHF	TGTGCCAGCAGTTCAAATAGATATAGCAATCAGCCCCAGCATTTT
TRBV20-1	TRBJ2-3	-	-	CSASATGTGTDTQYF	TGCAGTGCTAGTGCAACCGGGACTGGCACAGATACGCAGTATTTT
TRBV11-2	TRBJ2-5	-	TRBD2	CASSLGAGGRETQYF	TGTGCCAGCAGCTTAGGTGCGGGGGGGCGGGAGACCCAGTACTTC
TRBV18	TRBJ1-3	-	-	CASSVDLRASGNTIYF	TGTGCCAGCTCCGTAGACCTCAGGGCCTCTGGAAACACCATATATTTT
TRBV7-9	TRBJ1-1	-	-	CASSLQINTEAFF	TGTGCCAGCAGCTTACAGATAAACACTGAAGCTTTCTTT
TRBV15	TRBJ1-2	-	TRBD1	CATSSPNRGHYGYTF	TGTGCCACCAGCTCCCCGAACAGGGGGCACTATGGCTACACCTTC
TRBV3-1/TRBV3-2	TRBJ1-5	-	-	CASSPNREPRQPQHF	TGTGCCAGCAGCCCCAACCGGGAGCCACGTCAGCCCCAGCATTTT
TRBV5-1	TRBJ1-1	once	TRBD1	CASSQDRGVTEAFF	TGCGCCAGCAGCCAGGACAGGGGCGTCACTGAAGCTTTCTTT
TRBV5-1	TRBJ1-1	-	-	CASSLGTGWDTEAFF	TGCGCCAGCAGCTTGGGTACAGGGTGGGACACTGAAGCTTTCTTT
TRBV5-1	TRBJ1-2	-	TRBD1	CASSLAGGSLSYGYTF	TGCGCCAGCAGCTTGGCAGGGGGATCGTTAAGCTATGGCTACACCTTC
TRBV29-1	TRBJ1-4	-	-	CSVERPGRGYNEKLFF	TGCAGCGTTGAACGCCCTGGCAGGGGTTATAATGAAAAACTGTTTTTT
TRBV11-3	TRBJ2-3	-	TRBD2	CASSPQTSGVTDTQYF	TGTGCCAGCAGCCCCCAGACTAGCGGGGTCACAGATACGCAGTATTTT
TRBV5-1	TRBJ1-2	once	-	CASSPWRDGFYGYTF	TGCGCCAGCAGCCCGTGGCGGGACGGTTTCTATGGCTACACCTTC
TRBV24-1	TRBJ1-2	few	-	CATSAANYGYTF	TGTGCCACCAGTGCTGCTAACTATGGCTACACCTTC
TRBV5-4	TRBJ1-1	-	TRBD1	CASSSKGQGNTEAFF	TGTGCCAGCAGCTCCAAGGGACAGGGGAACACTGAAGCTTTCTTT
TRBV28	TRBJ1-6	-	TRBD1	CASSPTGAGPLHF	TGTGCCAGCAGCCCGACAGGGGCGGGACCCCTCCACTTT
TRBV29-1	TRBJ1-2	-	-	CSVGQTNYGYTF	TGCAGCGTTGGCCAGACTAACTATGGCTACACCTTC
TRBV5-1	TRBJ1-1	-	-	CASSLDRAGEAFF	TGCGCCAGCAGCTTGGACAGGGCGGGTGAAGCTTTCTTT
TRBV29-1	TRBJ2-1	-	TRBD2	CSVDMTSGGGEQFF	TGCAGCGTTGATATGACTAGCGGGGGGGGTGAGCAGTTCTTC
TRBV5-6	TRBJ2-2	-	-	CASSPGGAGPEAGELFF	TGTGCCAGCAGCCCCGGAGGGGCAGGCCCCGAAGCCGGGGAGCTGTTTTTT
TRBV6-5	TRBJ1-4	-	-	CASSYWQGSEKLFF	TGTGCCAGCAGTTACTGGCAGGGGAGTGAAAAACTGTTTTTT
TRBV12-3/TRBV12-4	TRBJ1-6	-	-	CASSSSNSPLHF	TGTGCCAGCAGCTCTAGTAATTCACCCCTCCACTTT
TRBV6-6	TRBJ1-5	-	TRBD1	CASSPVGQGGQPQHF	TGTGCCAGCAGCCCCGTGGGACAGGGAGGGCAGCCCCAGCATTTT
TRBV5-1	TRBJ2-7	-	TRBD1	CASSSHRGLVNEQYF	TGCGCCAGCAGCTCCCACAGGGGGCTAGTGAACGAGCAGTACTTC
TRBV24-1	TRBJ2-5	-	-	CATSDLSPPQTQYF	TGTGCCACCAGTGATTTGTCCCCCCCCCAAACCCAGTACTTC
TRBV18	TRBJ1-3	-	TRBD1	CASFRDRGNTIYF	TGTGCCAGCTTCCGGGACAGGGGAAACACCATATATTTT
TRBV2	TRBJ1-1	-	TRBD1	CASKFLGQGKLEAFF	TGTGCCAGCAAATTCCTGGGACAGGGAAAACTTGAAGCTTTCTTT
TRBV6-5	TRBJ2-5	once	TRBD2	CASKTSGGVETQYF	TGTGCCAGCAAGACTAGCGGGGGGGTAGAGACCCAGTACTTC
TRBV27	TRBJ1-2	-	-	CASSPLDSAGDYYGYTF	TGTGCCAGCAGTCCTCTTGATTCGGCAGGGGATTACTATGGCTACACCTTC
TRBV6-5	TRBJ2-1	-	TRBD2	CASSRTSAYNEQFF	TGTGCCAGCAGCCGGACTAGCGCCTACAATGAGCAGTTCTTC
TRBV6-5	TRBJ1-6	-	-	CASSFDRWGNSPLHF	TGTGCCAGCAGTTTCGACAGATGGGGTAATTCACCCCTCCACTTT
TRBV5-4	TRBJ1-1	-	TRBD1	CASSYDRGLNTEAFF	TGTGCCAGCAGCTACGACAGGGGGCTGAACACTGAAGCTTTCTTT
TRBV9	TRBJ2-5	-	TRBD1	CASSVQGAPQETQYF	TGTGCCAGCAGCGTACAGGGGGCTCCCCAAGAGACCCAGTACTTC